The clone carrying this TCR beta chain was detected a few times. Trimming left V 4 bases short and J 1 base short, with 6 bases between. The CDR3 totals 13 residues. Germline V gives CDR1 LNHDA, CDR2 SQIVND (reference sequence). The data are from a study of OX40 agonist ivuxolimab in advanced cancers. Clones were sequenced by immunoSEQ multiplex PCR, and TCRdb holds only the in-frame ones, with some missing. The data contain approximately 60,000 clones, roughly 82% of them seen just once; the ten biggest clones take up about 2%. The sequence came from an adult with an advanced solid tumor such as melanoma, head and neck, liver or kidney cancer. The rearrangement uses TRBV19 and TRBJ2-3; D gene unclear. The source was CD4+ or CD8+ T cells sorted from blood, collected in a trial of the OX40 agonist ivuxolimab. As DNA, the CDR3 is TGTGCCAGTAGTAAGAGCGGCACAGATACGCAGTATTTT. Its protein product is CASSKSGTDTQYF.